Below, 15 T cell receptor beta chains from the same sample are listed, as sequenced in a study of blood T cell repertoires in COVID-19. TCRdb keeps only in-frame clones here, not all; method: immunoSEQ multiplex PCR. The sample lists roughly 500,000 clones, roughly 88% seen once, with 1.5% to 2% in the top ten. The material sequenced was PBMCs or T cells enriched from blood (not recorded which). Receptors originate from a woman aged 40 to 55 who had recovered from COVID-19.

DNA for the CDR3: TGTGCCAGCAGCTTAGAAACAGGGGGCTATGGCTACACCTTC. Encoded protein: CASSLETGGYGYTF. The chain recombines TRBV7-8 with TRBJ1-2, with 8 bases fitting TRBD1. The CDR3 runs 14 residues. V lost 1 base, J lost 4 bases, and 2 bases stayed unmatched. Germline V lookup: CDR1 SGHVS, CDR2 FQNEAQ.

V gene TRBV28 combines with J gene TRBJ1-5, with TRBD1 matching 9 bases. The CDR3 contains 16 residues. J was trimmed by 2 bases and V by 5 bases; bases with no gene match: 7. CDR1 MDHEN and CDR2 SYDVKM come from the germline V gene. CDR3 residues: CASSAGQGRGNQPQHF. CDR3 in DNA: TGTGCCAGCAGTGCCGGACAGGGGAGGGGCAATCAGCCCCAGCATTTT.

The V and J genes are TRBV24-1 and TRBJ2-7; 8 nucleotides match TRBD2. The CDR3 extends over 14 amino acids. Per the germline V gene, CDR1 is KGHDR and CDR2 is SFDVKD. V gave up 7 bases and J gave up 4 bases; unmatched junction bases: 8. The CDR3 reads CATSRTSSRYEQYF. The CDR3 DNA reads TGTGCCACCAGCAGGACTAGCAGTAGGTACGAGCAGTACTTC.

The chain employs TRBV4-1 and TRBJ1-4, with TRBD1 matching 8 bases. Germline V gene data show CDR1 as MGHRA and CDR2 as YSYEKL. CDR3 length: 16 amino acids. After removal of 1 base from V and 4 bases from J, the junction contained 5 bases not matched to a gene. The CDR3: CASSQAGQGINEKLFF. The DNA for the CDR3 is TGCGCCAGCAGCCAAGCCGGACAGGGAATTAATGAAAAACTGTTTTTT.

The chain employs TRBV7-2 and TRBJ1-1; D may be TRBD1 (6 bases). Germline V gives CDR1 SGHTA, CDR2 FQGNSA. The CDR3 runs 13 residues. V dropped 5 bases and J dropped 4 bases, with 11 bases sitting between them. DNA of the CDR3: TGTGCCAGCAGCCTGCAGGGGACCACTGAAGCTTTCTTT. As protein: CASSLQGTTEAFF.

The chain employs TRBV11-2 and TRBJ2-5; D is ambiguous. Between the trimmed V and J ends, which lost 4 bases and 0 bases, there was a span of 15 bases. Germline values: CDR1 SGHAT, CDR2 FQNNGV. This CDR3 is built from 16 residues. The CDR3 region has the DNA TGTGCCAGCAGCTCCTATGGGCCGAGAAACCAAGAGACCCAGTACTTC. It yields the protein CASSSYGPRNQETQYF.

The gene calls are TRBV3-1 (or the pseudogene TRBV3-2) and TRBJ1-2; 9 bases fit TRBD1. CDR3 length equals 15 residues. Trimming took 3 bases from V and 4 from J; bases not matched to a gene: 6. Germline CDR1 is LGHDT and CDR2 is YNNKEL (reference sequence). As DNA, the CDR3 is TGTGCCAGCAGCCATAGACAGGGGGTGAGCTATGGCTACACCTTC. Translating it yields CASSHRQGVSYGYTF.

This clone has just one count. This rearrangement joins TRBV7-8 to TRBJ2-3; D perhaps matches TRBD1 (5 bases). Germline V lookup: CDR1 SGHVS, CDR2 FQNEAQ. The ends were cut back, 5 bases at V and 5 bases at J, with 17 bases in the middle. The CDR3 is made up of 15 amino acids. The CDR3 region has the DNA TGTGCCAGCAGCGTAAGAAGTGGGGCTGAAGATACGCAGTATTTT. Residues: CASSVRSGAEDTQYF.

The chain is built from TRBV2 and TRBJ2-1; 13 nucleotides agree with TRBD2. With 6 bases clipped from V and 4 bases from J, the junction kept 3 bases outside the gene matches. The CDR3 has 15 amino acids. The V gene's germline CDR1 is SNHLY and CDR2 FYNNEI. CDR3 nucleotides: TGTGCCAGCAGCTGGACTAGCGGGGGATACAATGAGCAGTTCTTC. Its translation: CASSWTSGGYNEQFF.

The chain combines TRBV11-3 with TRBJ2-5, with 7 bases aligning to TRBD1. V shed 5 bases and J 2 bases; nucleotides not matched to a gene: 5. Germline CDR1 and CDR2: SGHNT and YENEEA. The length of the CDR3 is 14 residues. CDR3 in DNA: TGTGCCAGCAGCCGGGACAGCCCGCAAGAGACCCAGTACTTC. This sequence encodes CASSRDSPQETQYF.

The sample holds one count of this clone. The V gene is TRBV7-8, the J gene TRBJ2-5; 8 bases map to TRBD2. The CDR3 length is 14 residues. V lost 5 bases and J lost 5; bases outside the gene matches: 7. Germline V lookup: CDR1 SGHVS, CDR2 FQNEAQ. CDR3 sequence reads: CASSPRTSSETQYF. The CDR3 nucleotides are TGTGCCAGCAGCCCCCGGACTAGCTCGGAGACCCAGTACTTC.

This chain joins TRBV19 and TRBJ1-1; 7 bases align to TRBD1. V shed 3 bases and J 10 bases; nucleotides not matched to a gene: 8. This CDR3 has 13 amino acids. Germline V CDR1 and CDR2: LNHDA, SQIVND (reference sequence). The CDR3 loop reads CASSINDREPAFF. The CDR3 region has the DNA TGTGCCAGTAGTATTAATGACAGGGAACCAGCTTTCTTT.

The J gene is TRBJ1-4, the V gene TRBV18, with D perhaps TRBD1 (5 bases). CDR3 length: 16 residues. V was trimmed by 1 base and J by 8 bases, leaving 17 bases between them. Germline CDR1 reads KGHSH; CDR2 reads LQKENI. The CDR3 here is CASSPLPGHTTEKLFF. DNA of the CDR3: TGTGCCAGCTCACCACTTCCAGGACATACAACAGAAAAACTGTTTTTT.

The rearrangement uses TRBV11-2 and TRBJ1-2; TRBD1 matches 7 bases. V trimming: 4 bases; J trimming: 0 bases; junction bases outside the gene matches: 14. The CDR3 runs 18 residues. Per the germline V gene, CDR1 is SGHAT and CDR2 is FQNNGV. CDR3 sequence: CASSSISGTEKANYGYTF. CDR3 coding DNA: TGTGCCAGCAGCTCGATTTCCGGGACAGAGAAAGCTAACTATGGCTACACCTTC.

The V and J genes are TRBV9 and TRBJ2-5; 9 nucleotides agree with TRBD1. From germline, CDR1 is SGDLS and CDR2 YYNGEE. CDR3 length: 15 residues. With 4 bases clipped from V and 4 bases from J, the junction kept 8 bases outside the gene matches. The CDR3 DNA is TGTGCCAGCAGCCAGAGGACAGGGGTTCGAGAGACCCAGTACTTC. Encoded protein: CASSQRTGVRETQYF.